This T cell receptor beta chain is from a study of spatial heterogeneity in lung cancer (dated by TCRdb to about 2019). About the study as a whole: More beta-chain than alpha-chain transcripts were consistently detected, likely reflecting higher beta-chain transcript abundance. Nonsynonymous mutation counts, determined by whole-exome sequencing of tumor tissue, were related to features of the TCR repertoire. Both alpha and beta chains were TCR-sequenced in samples taken at surgery, namely 220 tumor regions, more than 62 matched nontumor lung samples and about 58 PBMC samples. The study quantitatively compared TCR alpha and beta repertoires across multiple tumor regions, matched nontumor lung and blood in non-small cell lung cancer. In the raw uncorrected reads, each unique combination of TCR and UMI appeared more than ten times on average. A strong correlation was found between TCR transcript counts in tumor regions and a T cell transcriptional module score from matched bulk RNA-seq.

The germline V gene provides CDR1 SQVTM and CDR2 ANQGSEA. Trimming takes 7 bases from V and 4 bases from J, and the germline ends sit 8 bases apart. Reading from cysteine to phenylalanine, the CDR3 counts 11 amino acids. Only the CDR3 portion is preserved as DNA: 33 bases, with reading frame beginning at the first base. Library generation was performed with 5' RACE. The sequencing machine was a NextSeq 500. In the TCR library protocol, a unique molecular identifier was attached to each TCR cDNA molecule so that PCR and sequencing errors could be corrected. The study's own analysis went as follows. TCR identification, UMI-based error correction and CDR3 extraction were performed with Decombinator tools. Expanded TCRs were defined as those above a frequency of 2 per 1,000, corresponding to the top 1% of the tumor frequency distribution. Expanded tumor TCRs were classed as regional if statistically deemed absent (corrected P<0.05) from at least one tumor region, otherwise ubiquitous. Rényi diversity was computed with the R vegan package after subsampling each repertoire 100 times to 5,000 TCRs. To build CDR3 similarity networks, amino acid triplet string-kernel similarity was used, and CDR3s were connected when their pairwise similarity was above 0.82. Clones were called with MiXCR by TCRdb after fastp trimmed the public reads at Q25, and only in-frame beta chains were retained. Each CDR3 protein appears once, grouped with its most common genes and DNA. The V and J calls and clone size are TCRdb's, not the authors'. The sample table lists roughly 18,000 distinct CDR3 sequences, approximately 10% of them with a count of one. In total, the top ten clones hold less than 25% of the sample.

According to the study, the label for this sample's time point signals: sample taken at primary tumor resection. Donors were around 69 patients with early-stage, untreated non-small cell lung cancer from the lung TRACERx cohort. TCR sequencing used whole RNA extracted from tumor and nontumor lung tissue, or from cryopreserved PBMC samples, without cell sorting. A patient was chosen for TCR sequencing only when enough RNA was available from at least two tumor regions. A lung pathologist reviewed the tumor and adjacent nontumor lung specimens before the specimens were selected. Overall results and qualifications from the work: The tumor nonsynonymous mutation count correlated with the number of expanded intratumoral alpha and beta TCRs. TCR-seq was estimated to cover only about 7% of tumor T cells for alpha chains and about 13% for beta chains. Additional single-cell paired TCR alpha and beta sequencing was considered necessary to confirm, at a functional level, the hypothesis that regional TCRs recognize regional mutations. The count of ubiquitous expanded TCRs correlated with the count of ubiquitous nonsynonymous mutations, and the count of regional expanded TCRs correlated with the count of regional nonsynonymous mutations.

This clonotype has a count of ten or more. Its recognized antigen is unknown. No quality values exist for individual bases; no much larger clone is one base distant. Being off target in a library aimed at alpha chains, this beta chain has a size of little meaning. The input for sequencing was lung tumor tissue, taken at surgery. The chain is encoded by TRBV29-1 joined to TRBJ1-3; no D gene is confidently identified. The clonotype comes from a female donor with early-stage non-small cell lung cancer. The DNA reads TGCAGCGCCCGTATGGGAAACACCATATATTTT. This gives the protein CSARMGNTIYF.